Below, 15 T cell receptor beta chains from the same sample are listed, as sequenced in a study of blood T cell repertoires in COVID-19. The data were produced by immunoSEQ multiplex PCR, yet TCRdb's version contains in-frame clones alone and is incomplete. The sample has about 220,000 clones, around 82% seen once. Input material: PBMCs or T cells enriched from blood (not recorded which). The receptor set was obtained from a woman between 35 and 50 years old who had been exposed to COVID-19.

This chain links TRBV7-2 with TRBJ1-5; D ambiguous. The CDR3 runs 15 residues. Per the germline V gene, CDR1 is SGHTA and CDR2 is FQGNSA. V dropped 1 base and J dropped 6 bases, with 13 bases sitting between them. CDR3 in amino acids: CASSLVVGRTQPQHF. The CDR3 bases are TGTGCCAGCAGCTTAGTTGTGGGGAGGACTCAGCCCCAGCATTTT. Together with reference TRBV7-2 and TRBJ1-5, the CDR3 gives the full variable domain: GAGVSQSPSNKVTEKGKDVELRCDPISGHTALYWYRQSLGQGLEFLIYFQGNSAPDKSGLPSDRFSAERTGGSVSTLTIQRTQQEDSAVYLCASSLVVGRTQPQHFGDGTRLSIL.

V gene TRBV28 combines with J gene TRBJ1-5, with 10 bases matching TRBD1. Germline CDR1 reads MDHEN; CDR2 reads SYDVKM. This CDR3 comprises 15 residues. With V trimmed by 8 bases and J by 4 bases, 8 bases remained unmatched. The CDR3 region is CASWVGTGVNQPQHF. The CDR3 DNA reads TGTGCCAGCTGGGTGGGGACAGGGGTTAATCAGCCCCAGCATTTT.

Here the CDR3 DNA reads TGTGCTAGTGGACCCACCGGGACAGGAGGGGGCTACACCTTC. This translates into CASGPTGTGGGYTF. The chain recombines TRBV12-5 with TRBJ1-2; 8 bases align to TRBD1. Germline loops: CDR1 LGHNT, CDR2 FRNRAP. The CDR3 contains 14 residues. The trim removed 6 bases at V and 8 bases at J, leaving 11 bases unmatched.

The genes are TRBV4-2 and TRBJ1-1; 7 bases are a match to TRBD1. The CDR3 is 15 amino acids. Germline assignment: CDR1 LGHNA and CDR2 YNFKEQ. The trim removed 5 bases at V and 6 bases at J, leaving 12 bases unmatched. CDR3 in amino acids: CASSTSGQGVPEAFF. The DNA for the CDR3 is TGTGCCAGCAGCACTAGTGGGCAGGGGGTCCCTGAAGCTTTCTTT.

The chain couples TRBV6-4 to TRBJ2-2; 9 nucleotides agree with TRBD1. V was pared by 5 bases and J by 6 bases, with 16 bases of the junction left unmatched. Germline CDR1 reads MRHNA; CDR2 reads SNTAGT. This CDR3 contains 18 residues. Written as DNA, the CDR3 is TGTGCCAGCAGTATCAGACTACAGGGGGCGAAAGGAGCCGGGGAGCTGTTTTTT. It encodes CASSIRLQGAKGAGELFF.

The chain employs TRBV9 and TRBJ1-2; 8 bases are a match to TRBD1. CDR3 length equals 14 residues. The V gene end was trimmed by 4 bases and the J gene end by 6 bases; junction bases not matched to a gene: 8. Germline V gene lookup returns CDR1 SGDLS and CDR2 YYNGEE. The CDR3 reads CASSSRTGSDGYTF. The CDR3 DNA reads TGTGCCAGCAGCTCTAGGACAGGGTCGGATGGCTACACCTTC.

The V gene is TRBV5-6, the J gene TRBJ2-7, with 7 nucleotides matching TRBD1. The CDR3 runs to 15 residues. The V gene end was trimmed by 6 bases and the J gene end by 2 bases; junction bases not matched to a gene: 11. In germline, CDR1 is SGHDT, CDR2 YYEEEE. CDR3 coding DNA: TGTGCCAGCACCCAGTCCTTGGGACAGACCTACGAGCAGTACTTC. This encodes CASTQSLGQTYEQYF.

V gene TRBV30 combines with J gene TRBJ2-7, with D tentatively TRBD1 (5 bases). Deletions cut 2 bases from V and 2 bases from J, with 10 bases between. Germline assignment: CDR1 GTSNPN and CDR2 SVGIG (reference sequence). This CDR3 contains 13 residues. CDR3 loop: CAWSYGAAYEQYF. As DNA, the CDR3 is TGTGCCTGGAGTTATGGGGCAGCCTACGAGCAGTACTTC. Full variable domain (rest looked up from reference TRBV30 and TRBJ2-7): SQTIHQWPATLVQPVGSPLSLECTVEGTSNPNLYWYRQAAGRGLQLLFYSVGIGQISSEVPQNLSASRPQDRQFILSSKKLLLSDSGFYLCAWSYGAAYEQYFGPGTRLTVT.

This chain connects TRBV21-1 to TRBJ2-5; the D call of TRBD1 is as the table states it, not checked on the DNA. TRBV21-1 represents a pseudogene. CDR3 length: 16 residues. The CDR3 nucleotides read TGTGCCAGCTTGGTAAGACAGTCTGTTTCCCAAGAGACCCAGTACTTC. Translated: CASLVRQSVSQETQYF.

The gene calls are TRBV6-5 and TRBJ1-4, with a possible D match to TRBD1 (6 bases). In germline, CDR1 is MNHEY, CDR2 SVGAGI. The CDR3 has 13 amino acids. V lost 11 bases, J lost 8 bases, and 18 bases lay in between. This chain's CDR3 is CAGHGTRDEKLFF. The CDR3 DNA is TGTGCCGGACACGGGACAAGAGACGAAAAACTGTTTTTT.

The chain employs TRBV2 and TRBJ2-3; the match to TRBD2 covers 10 bases. Germline loops: CDR1 SNHLY, CDR2 FYNNEI. J was trimmed by 3 bases and V by 7 bases; bases with no gene match: 13. The CDR3 has 17 residues. CDR3 in amino acids: CASKGPAGGRVTDTQYF. In nucleotides, the CDR3 is TGTGCCAGCAAAGGGCCAGCGGGGGGGCGGGTGACAGATACGCAGTATTTT.

The chain combines TRBV2 with TRBJ2-3, with 7 positions matching TRBD2. Germline trimming cut 6 bases from V and 8 bases from J; bases unmatched to any gene: 14. CDR1 SNHLY and CDR2 FYNNEI come from the germline V gene. This CDR3 region has 15 residues. CDR3 residues: CASREGLAVGGTQYF. The CDR3 DNA sequence: TGTGCCAGCAGGGAGGGGCTAGCGGTGGGAGGTACGCAGTATTTT.

The J gene is TRBJ2-1, the V gene TRBV5-6; a possible D gene is TRBD2 (6 bases). The germline gives CDR1 SGHDT, CDR2 YYEEEE. CDR3 length equals 13 residues. V was pared by 3 bases and J by 9 bases, with 13 bases between. CDR3 sequence reads: CASSSVGGGEQFF. The CDR3 DNA is TGTGCCAGCAGCTCCGTGGGGGGTGGTGAGCAGTTCTTC. The full variable domain, its missing parts supplied by reference TRBV5-6 and TRBJ2-1, is DAGVTQSPTHLIKTRGQQVTLRCSPKSGHDTVSWYQQALGQGPQFIFQYYEEEERQRGNFPDRFSGHQFPNYSSELNVNALLLGDSALYLCASSSVGGGEQFFGPGTRLTVL.

This chain uses TRBV19 with TRBJ1-2; 8 bases map to TRBD1. Trimming removed 2 bases from V and 5 bases from J; junction bases left unmatched: 10. CDR1 LNHDA and CDR2 SQIVND come from the germline V gene (reference sequence). The CDR3 totals 16 residues. The CDR3 nucleotides read TGTGCCAGTAGTATACGAAGCGCAGGGGGCGCGTATGGCTACACCTTC. Encoded protein: CASSIRSAGGAYGYTF.

This sequence joins TRBV7-9 and TRBJ1-6, with TRBD1 as a possible D gene (6 bases). The V end was cut by 6 bases, the J end by 7 bases, with 13 bases between. Germline lookup yields CDR1 SEHNR and CDR2 FQNEAQ (reference sequence). This CDR3 comprises 14 residues. The chain's CDR3 is CASSTGIRNSPLHF. CDR3 sequence (DNA): TGTGCCAGCAGTACAGGGATTCGGAATTCACCCCTCCACTTT. The variable domain in full, with the rest retrieved from reference TRBV7-9 and TRBJ1-6, is DTGVSQNPRHKITKRGQNVTFRCDPISEHNRLYWYRQTLGQGPEFLTYFQNEAQLEKSRLLSDRFSAERPKGSFSTLEIQRTEQGDSAMYLCASSTGIRNSPLHFGNGTRLTVT.